The sequence of this T cell receptor (beta chain) was determined in a study of blood T cell repertoires in COVID-19. About the study: Sample material is recorded as cDNA or gDNA derived from T cells, B-cell-depleted T cells, or PBMCs.

Germline lookup yields CDR1 LNHDA and CDR2 SQIVND (reference sequence). The CDR3 extends over 17 amino acids. Germline trimming cut 4 bases from V and 4 bases from J; bases unmatched to any gene: 9. TCRdb keeps only in-frame clones here, not all; method: immunoSEQ multiplex PCR. Here the sample spans around 23,000 clones, around nine tenths being singletons. J is TRBJ2-7 and V is TRBV19; 14 nucleotides agree with TRBD2. This TCR was recovered from a man aged 45-65 years with active COVID-19. Sequencing was performed on peripheral blood. CDR3 DNA sequence: TGTGCCAGTAGTACCAGGGGACTAGCGGGGGTCGTTTACGAGCAGTACTTC. Protein sequence: CASSTRGLAGVVYEQYF.